The rows below give T cell receptor beta chains drawn from one sample of a study of glioma-infiltrating T cells. Using its own MiXCR run on the multiplex PCR reads, TCRdb lists one record per CDR3 protein. Of approximately 400,000 distinct CDR3 sequences in the sample, around 45% were seen once. The sequencing sample was made of glioma tissue, nonneoplastic brain tissue, or PBMCs (not recorded which). The receptors were gathered from a human donor with low-grade glioma or glioblastoma, undergoing nonglioma brain surgery, or in good health (not recorded which). Both conserved end residues are part of each CDR3. The D gene is left open where the match is weak. Size values are once, few and many counts, or a class for expanded clones, and some rows have none.

V	size	J	length	D	CDR3	DNA
TRBV28	NA	TRBJ2-7	12	NA	CASSLSTLEQYF	TGTGCCAGCAGTTTAAGTACACTCGAGCAGTACTTC
TRBV20-1	many	TRBJ2-3	14	NA	CSATFGQSTDTQYF	TGCAGTGCAACGTTCGGACAGAGCACAGATACGCAGTATTTT
TRBV5-6	NA	TRBJ2-5	14	NA	CASSLGTALRTQYF	TGTGCCAGCAGCTTGGGGACAGCGCTACGGACCCAGTACTTC
TRBV2	few	TRBJ1-2	11	NA	CASSEFPSYTF	TGTGCCAGCAGTGAATTTCCCAGCTACACCTTC
TRBV20-1	NA	TRBJ1-4	13	TRBD1	CIASTRGREKLFF	TGCATTGCTAGTACAAGGGGGCGGGAAAAACTGTTTTTT
TRBV6-5	many	TRBJ2-1	14	TRBD1	CASSYSGGWNEQFF	TGTGCCAGCAGTTACTCAGGGGGCTGGAATGAGCAGTTCTTC
TRBV7-2	NA	TRBJ1-5	14	TRBD1	CASSPGTGLRPQHF	TGTGCCAGCAGCCCTGGGACAGGGCTAAGGCCCCAGCATTTT
TRBV28	many	TRBJ1-4	15	TRBD1	CASSYAGTANEKLFF	TGTGCCAGCAGTTATGCCGGGACAGCAAATGAAAAACTGTTTTTT
TRBV3-1	once	TRBJ2-5	18	TRBD1	CASSPGTGFGVGQETQYF	TGTGCCAGCAGCCCGGGGACAGGGTTTGGTGTGGGCCAAGAGACCCAGTACTTC
TRBV6-1	many	TRBJ2-7	14	NA	CASSEGQFTYEQYF	TGTGCCAGCAGTGAAGGACAGTTTACCTACGAGCAGTACTTC
TRBV7-2	many	TRBJ2-1	15	NA	CASSLVRSSYNEQFF	TGTGCCAGCAGCTTAGTTAGGAGCTCCTACAATGAGCAGTTCTTC
TRBV6-5	many	TRBJ2-7	15	TRBD1	CASSYDRGGPYEQYF	TGTGCCAGCAGTTACGACAGGGGAGGACCCTACGAGCAGTACTTC
TRBV5-4	NA	TRBJ2-1	13	NA	CASSLEANNEQFF	TGTGCCAGCAGTTTGGAGGCCAACAATGAGCAGTTCTTC
TRBV7-2	many	TRBJ1-1	11	TRBD1	CASSSTGTAFF	TGTGCCAGCAGCTCGACAGGGACGGCTTTCTTT
TRBV5-1	few	TRBJ2-5	14	NA	CASSYLTPVETQYF	TGCGCCAGCAGCTACCTGACACCTGTAGAGACCCAGTACTTC
TRBV12-3/TRBV12-4	NA	TRBJ2-7	15	TRBD1	CASSDPGTGTREQYF	TGTGCCAGCAGTGATCCCGGGACAGGTACACGCGAGCAGTACTTC
TRBV6-1	NA	TRBJ2-5	17	TRBD1	CASSRLPGQGDQETQYF	TGTGCCAGCAGTCGACTTCCGGGACAGGGGGACCAAGAGACCCAGTACTTC
TRBV25-1	few	TRBJ2-5	15	NA	CASSESGPAQETQYF	TGTGCCAGCAGTGAATCCGGCCCCGCCCAAGAGACCCAGTACTTC
TRBV5-1	few	TRBJ1-1	16	NA	CASSSVGGDRKTEAFF	TGCGCCAGCAGCTCGGTAGGGGGGGATCGGAAGACTGAAGCTTTCTTT
TRBV6-2/TRBV6-3	NA	TRBJ2-7	17	TRBD2	CASSYSPTSGTPYEQYF	TGTGCCAGCAGTTACTCCCCGACTAGCGGGACGCCCTACGAGCAGTACTTC
TRBV15	NA	TRBJ1-1	14	NA	CATSPRTDGTEAFF	TGTGCCACCAGCCCCCGGACAGATGGCACTGAAGCTTTCTTT
TRBV10-2	few	TRBJ2-3	15	NA	CASSDRATGTDTQYF	TGCGCCAGCAGTGACCGAGCGACGGGCACAGATACGCAGTATTTT
TRBV10-1	few	TRBJ1-6	17	NA	CASSESIGSGRDSPLHF	TGCGCCAGCAGTGAGTCGATAGGATCAGGCCGGGATTCACCCCTCCACTTT
TRBV4-1	NA	TRBJ2-3	16	NA	CASSPYPGENTDTQYF	TGCGCCAGCAGCCCGTATCCAGGGGAAAACACAGATACGCAGTATTTT
TRBV28	NA	TRBJ1-6	15	TRBD1	CASSQTDRVNSPLHF	TGTGCCAGCAGTCAGACGGACAGGGTAAATTCACCCCTCCACTTT
TRBV6-2/TRBV6-3	few	TRBJ1-6	12	NA	CASGERNSPLHF	TGTGCCAGCGGGGAGAGAAATTCACCCCTCCACTTT
TRBV7-2	NA	TRBJ1-3	20	TRBD1	CASSFTIFAGTGVSGNTIYF	TGTGCCAGCAGCTTCACGATTTTTGCCGGGACAGGGGTATCTGGAAACACCATATATTTT
TRBV20-1	few	TRBJ2-7	17	TRBD2	CSARDHAASGRWYEQYF	TGCAGTGCTAGAGATCACGCGGCTAGCGGGAGGTGGTACGAGCAGTACTTC
TRBV28	NA	TRBJ2-7	15	TRBD2	CASSLSSGRAYEQYF	TGTGCCAGCAGCCTATCTAGCGGGAGGGCCTACGAGCAGTACTTC
TRBV5-1	few	TRBJ1-1	14	NA	CASSLGAGRTEAFF	TGCGCCAGCAGCTTGGGGGCAGGGAGGACTGAAGCTTTCTTT
TRBV10-2	NA	TRBJ1-1	14	NA	CASSAEGVNSEAFF	TGCGCCAGCAGCGCCGAGGGGGTTAATTCTGAAGCTTTCTTT
TRBV6-6	few	TRBJ1-5	14	NA	CASSYDIKGQPQHF	TGTGCCAGCAGTTACGATATTAAAGGGCAGCCCCAGCATTTT